Listed below are T cell receptor beta chains from one sample, sequenced in a study of shared clonotypes between healthy human individuals. TCRdb's copy holds only in-frame clones and misses some; the assay was immunoSEQ multiplex PCR. The sample shows hundreds of thousands of clones, 95% of them seen only once. Material: naive CD8+ T cells sorted from blood. The receptors here all came from a woman in her twenties or thirties in good health. CDR3s include the opening cysteine and the closing phenylalanine or tryptophan. A D gene is named only where the DNA matches it firmly.

TRBJ2-2,TRBV5-4,-,TGTGCCAGCACCCTTGATACCGGGGAGCTGTTTTTT,CASTLDTGELFF
TRBJ2-7,TRBV5-1,-,TGCGCCAGCAGCGGGGACGTTGGCTACGAGCAGTACTTC,CASSGDVGYEQYF
TRBJ2-7,TRBV11-2,-,TGTGCCAGCAGCCTAGGGGCAGGGGCCGAGCAGTACTTC,CASSLGAGAEQYF
TRBJ2-7,TRBV27,TRBD2,TGTGCCAGCAGTTCTAGCGGGAGGGCAACCTACGAGCAGTACTTC,CASSSSGRATYEQYF
TRBJ2-7,TRBV9,-,TGTGCCAGCAGCGCCAGCGGATCGAGCTCCTACGAGCAGTACTTC,CASSASGSSSYEQYF
TRBJ1-6,TRBV19,-,TGTGCCAGTAGTATCGGGGGTTCACCCCTCCACTTT,CASSIGGSPLHF
TRBJ2-1,TRBV10-1,-,TGCGCCAGCAGTGAGTCGCTACACTTTGAGCAGTTCTTC,CASSESLHFEQFF
TRBJ1-2,TRBV9,-,TGTGCCAGCAGCGTAGACGGGGGCCCCTATGGCTACACCTTC,CASSVDGGPYGYTF
TRBJ2-1,TRBV7-2,TRBD2,TGTGCCAGCAGCTCCCTTAGCGGGGGAAACAATGAGCAGTTCTTC,CASSSLSGGNNEQFF
TRBJ2-7,TRBV28,-,TGTGCCAGTAGCAGGGACAACTACGAGCAGTACTTC,CASSRDNYEQYF
TRBJ2-1,TRBV28,-,TGTGCCAGCAGTTTTCTACAGGTTAACAATGAGCAGTTCTTC,CASSFLQVNNEQFF
TRBJ2-7,TRBV19,-,TGTGCCAGTAGTTTAGGGGTAGGCTACGAGCAGTACTTC,CASSLGVGYEQYF
TRBJ2-2,TRBV28,-,TGTGCCAGCAGGACTTGGGCCACCGGGGAGCTGTTTTTT,CASRTWATGELFF
TRBJ1-2,TRBV28,TRBD1,TGTGCCACAGGGGGCTATGGCTACACCTTC,CATGGYGYTF